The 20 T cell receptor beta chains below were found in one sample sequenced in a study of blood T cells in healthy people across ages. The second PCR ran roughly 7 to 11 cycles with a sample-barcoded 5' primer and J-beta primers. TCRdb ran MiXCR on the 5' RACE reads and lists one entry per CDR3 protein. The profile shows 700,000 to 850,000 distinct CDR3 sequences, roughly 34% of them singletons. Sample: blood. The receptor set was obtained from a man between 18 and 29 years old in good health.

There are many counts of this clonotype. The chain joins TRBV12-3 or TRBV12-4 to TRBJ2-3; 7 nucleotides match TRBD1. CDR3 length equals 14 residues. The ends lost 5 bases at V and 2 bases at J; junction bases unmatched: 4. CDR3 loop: CASSGDSYTDTQYF. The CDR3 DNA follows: TGTGCCAGCAGTGGGGACAGTTACACAGATACGCAGTATTTT.

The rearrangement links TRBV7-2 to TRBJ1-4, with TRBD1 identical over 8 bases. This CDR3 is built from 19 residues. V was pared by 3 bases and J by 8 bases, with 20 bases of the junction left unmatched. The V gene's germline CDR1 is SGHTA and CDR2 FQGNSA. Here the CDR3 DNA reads TGTGCCAGCAGCTTGGGTGGACGGGTCGCAGGGGGCGGCAGAGAAAAACTGTTTTTT. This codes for CASSLGGRVAGGGREKLFF.

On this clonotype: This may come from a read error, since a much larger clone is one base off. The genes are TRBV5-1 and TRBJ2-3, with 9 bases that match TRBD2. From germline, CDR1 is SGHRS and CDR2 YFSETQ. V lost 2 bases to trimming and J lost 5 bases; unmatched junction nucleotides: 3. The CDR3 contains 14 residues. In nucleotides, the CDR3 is TGCGCCAGCAGCTTTGCGGGGGGGCAAGATACGCAGTATTTT. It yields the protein CASSFAGGQDTQYF.

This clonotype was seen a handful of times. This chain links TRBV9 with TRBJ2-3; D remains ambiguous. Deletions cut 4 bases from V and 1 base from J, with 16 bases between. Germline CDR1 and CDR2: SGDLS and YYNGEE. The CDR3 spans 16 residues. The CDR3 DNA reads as TGTGCCAGCAGCCCCCGTGGGAACCAGGGCACAGATACGCAGTATTTT. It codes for CASSPRGNQGTDTQYF.

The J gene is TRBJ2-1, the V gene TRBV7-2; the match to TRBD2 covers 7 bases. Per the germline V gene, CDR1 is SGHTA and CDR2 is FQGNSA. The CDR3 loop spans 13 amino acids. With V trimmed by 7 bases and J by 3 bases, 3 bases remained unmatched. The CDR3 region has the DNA TGTGCCAGCAAACGGGGGGACTACAATGAGCAGTTCTTC. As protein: CASKRGDYNEQFF.

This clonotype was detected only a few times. This chain's CDR3 is CATSDRDRAYQPQHF. The CDR3 bases are TGTGCCACCAGCGACCGGGACAGGGCCTATCAGCCCCAGCATTTT. The genes are TRBV15 and TRBJ1-5, with TRBD1 matching over 9 bases. CDR1 LNHNV and CDR2 YYDKDF come from the germline V gene (reference sequence). There are 15 residues in the CDR3. The J segment lost 5 bases and the V segment lost 5 bases, leaving 7 bases of the junction unmatched.

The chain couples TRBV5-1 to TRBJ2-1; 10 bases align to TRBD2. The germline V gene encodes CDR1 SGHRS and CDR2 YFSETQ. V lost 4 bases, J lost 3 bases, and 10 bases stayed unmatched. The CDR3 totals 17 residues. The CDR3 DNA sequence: TGCGCCAGCAGCCGCTCCGGGACTAGCGATTTCTACAATGAGCAGTTCTTC. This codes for CASSRSGTSDFYNEQFF.

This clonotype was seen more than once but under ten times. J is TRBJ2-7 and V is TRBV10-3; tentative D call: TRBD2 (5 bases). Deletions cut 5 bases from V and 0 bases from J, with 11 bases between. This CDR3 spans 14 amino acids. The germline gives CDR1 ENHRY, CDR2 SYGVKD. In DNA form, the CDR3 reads TGTGCCATCAGTCGGGATTTAGGCTCCTACGAGCAGTACTTC. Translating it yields CAISRDLGSYEQYF.

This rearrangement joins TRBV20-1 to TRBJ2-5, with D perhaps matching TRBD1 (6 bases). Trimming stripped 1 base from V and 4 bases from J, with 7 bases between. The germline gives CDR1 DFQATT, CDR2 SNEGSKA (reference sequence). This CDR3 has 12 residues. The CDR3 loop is CSARGRGETQYF. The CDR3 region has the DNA TGCAGTGCTAGAGGCAGGGGAGAGACCCAGTACTTC.

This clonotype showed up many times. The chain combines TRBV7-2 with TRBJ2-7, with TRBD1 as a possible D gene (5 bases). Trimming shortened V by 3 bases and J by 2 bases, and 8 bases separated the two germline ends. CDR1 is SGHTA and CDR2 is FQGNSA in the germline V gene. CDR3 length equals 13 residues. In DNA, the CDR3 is TGTGCCAGCAGCTTCCAGGACACCTACGAGCAGTACTTC. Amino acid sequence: CASSFQDTYEQYF.

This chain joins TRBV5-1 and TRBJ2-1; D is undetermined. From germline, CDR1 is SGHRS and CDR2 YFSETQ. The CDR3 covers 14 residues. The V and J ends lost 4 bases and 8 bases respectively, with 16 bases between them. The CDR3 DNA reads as TGCGCCAGCAGCCAACAGTTTACAAGGGATGAGCAGTTCTTC. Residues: CASSQQFTRDEQFF.

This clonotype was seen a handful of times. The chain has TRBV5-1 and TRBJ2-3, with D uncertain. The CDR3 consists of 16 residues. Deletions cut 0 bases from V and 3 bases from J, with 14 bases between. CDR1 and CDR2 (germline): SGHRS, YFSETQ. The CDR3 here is CASSLGGRTSTDTQYF. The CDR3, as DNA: TGCGCCAGCAGCTTGGGAGGCAGGACGAGTACAGATACGCAGTATTTT. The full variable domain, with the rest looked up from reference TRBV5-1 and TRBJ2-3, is KAGVTQTPRYLIKTRGQQVTLSCSPISGHRSVSWYQQTPGQGLQFLFEYFSETQRNKGNFPGRFSGRQFSNSRSEMNVSTLELGDSALYLCASSLGGRTSTDTQYFGPGTRLTVL.

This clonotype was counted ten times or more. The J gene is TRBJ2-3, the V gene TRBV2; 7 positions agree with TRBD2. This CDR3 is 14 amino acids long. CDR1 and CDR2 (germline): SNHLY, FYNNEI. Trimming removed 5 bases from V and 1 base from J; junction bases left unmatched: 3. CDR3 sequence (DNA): TGTGCCAGCAGTTATGGGGGGGGCACAGATACGCAGTATTTT. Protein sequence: CASSYGGGTDTQYF.

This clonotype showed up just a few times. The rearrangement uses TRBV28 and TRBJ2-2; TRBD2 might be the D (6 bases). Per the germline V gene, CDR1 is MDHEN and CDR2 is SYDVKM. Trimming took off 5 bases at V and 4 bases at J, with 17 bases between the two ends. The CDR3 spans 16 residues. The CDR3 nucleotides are TGTGCCAGCAGTCGCGGGGTTGGCAGTGGCACCGGGGAGCTGTTTTTT. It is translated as CASSRGVGSGTGELFF.

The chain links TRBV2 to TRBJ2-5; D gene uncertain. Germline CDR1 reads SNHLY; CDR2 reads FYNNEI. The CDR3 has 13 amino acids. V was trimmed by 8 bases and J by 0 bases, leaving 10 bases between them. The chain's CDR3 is CASSEMYQETQYF. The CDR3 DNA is TGTGCCAGCTCAGAGATGTACCAAGAGACCCAGTACTTC.

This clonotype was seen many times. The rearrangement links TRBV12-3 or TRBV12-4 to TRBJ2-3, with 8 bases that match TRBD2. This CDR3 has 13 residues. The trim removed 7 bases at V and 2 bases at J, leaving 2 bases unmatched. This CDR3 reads CASKLAVTDTQYF. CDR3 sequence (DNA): TGTGCCAGCAAACTAGCGGTCACAGATACGCAGTATTTT.

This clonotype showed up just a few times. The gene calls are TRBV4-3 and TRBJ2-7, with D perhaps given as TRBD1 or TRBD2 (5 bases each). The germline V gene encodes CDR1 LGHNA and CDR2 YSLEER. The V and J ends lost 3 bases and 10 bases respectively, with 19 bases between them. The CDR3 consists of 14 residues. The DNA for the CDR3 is TGCGCCAGCAGCCAGGGACCTCGAAAGGTTGGCCAGTACTTC. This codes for CASSQGPRKVGQYF.

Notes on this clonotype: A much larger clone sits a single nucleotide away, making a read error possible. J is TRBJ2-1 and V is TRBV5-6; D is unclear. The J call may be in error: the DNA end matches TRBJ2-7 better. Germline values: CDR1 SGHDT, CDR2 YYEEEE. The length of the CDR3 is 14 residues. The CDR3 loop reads CASSFCNSYNEQYF. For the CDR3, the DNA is TGTGCCAGCAGCTTTTGTAACTCCTACAATGAGCAGTACTTC.

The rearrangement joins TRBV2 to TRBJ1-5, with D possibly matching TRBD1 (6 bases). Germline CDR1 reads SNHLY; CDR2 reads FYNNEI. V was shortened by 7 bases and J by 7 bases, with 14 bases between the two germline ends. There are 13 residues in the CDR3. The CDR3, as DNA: TGTGCCAGCAACAGGGATTGGCGACAGCCCCAGCATTTT. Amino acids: CASNRDWRQPQHF.

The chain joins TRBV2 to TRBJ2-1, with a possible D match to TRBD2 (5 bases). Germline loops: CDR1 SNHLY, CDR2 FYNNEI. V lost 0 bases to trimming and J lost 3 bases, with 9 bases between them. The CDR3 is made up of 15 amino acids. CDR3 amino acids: CASSEAAVGYNEQFF. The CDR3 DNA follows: TGTGCCAGCAGTGAAGCAGCGGTCGGCTACAATGAGCAGTTCTTC.